Shown below are 19 T cell receptor beta chains from a single sample sequenced in a study of blood T cell repertoires in COVID-19. Assay used: immunoSEQ multiplex PCR; TCRdb lists only in-frame clones, some missing. The data show 150,000 to 200,000 clones, about 86% seen once. Sequenced input: peripheral blood. The receptors originated from a man between 50 and 59 years old with active or convalescent COVID-19.

CDR3 coding DNA: TGTGCCAGCAGCGCGGGAGCACGCTTGGATACTGAAGCTTTCTTT. Translated, it gives CASSAGARLDTEAFF. The J gene is TRBJ1-1, the V gene TRBV7-6, with no clear D. CDR1 is SGHVS, CDR2 FNYEAQ, per germline. Trimming stripped 5 bases from V and 5 bases from J, with 18 bases between. The CDR3 length is 15 residues.

V and J are TRBV9 and TRBJ1-6, with 9 nucleotides matching TRBD1. CDR1 SGDLS and CDR2 YYNGEE come from the germline V gene. CDR3 length: 17 amino acids. Trimming took 4 bases from V and 10 from J; bases not matched to a gene: 15. CDR3 sequence: CASSRTGDPTVRSPLHF. CDR3 nucleotides: TGTGCCAGCAGCCGGACAGGGGACCCTACGGTCCGCTCACCCCTCCACTTT.

The chain recombines TRBV7-9 with TRBJ2-5; the D gene is possibly TRBD2 (5 bases). Germline V gene data show CDR1 as SEHNR and CDR2 as FQNEAQ (reference sequence). This CDR3 region has 16 residues. V lost 8 bases, J lost 10 bases, and 29 bases lay in between. DNA for the CDR3: TGTGCCAGCTATCCAAATCCCCCCGACTGGCTCCGGGGCCAGTACTTC. It codes for CASYPNPPDWLRGQYF. Supplemented by reference TRBV7-9 and TRBJ2-5, the full variable domain reads DTGVSQNPRHKITKRGQNVTFRCDPISEHNRLYWYRQTLGQGPEFLTYFQNEAQLEKSRLLSDRFSAERPKGSFSTLEIQRTEQGDSAMYLCASYPNPPDWLRGQYFGPGTRLLVL.

V is TRBV6-5 and J is TRBJ2-2; TRBD2 matches at 7 bases. After removal of 0 bases from V and 2 bases from J, the junction contained 3 bases not matched to a gene. Germline V gene data show CDR1 as MNHEY and CDR2 as SVGAGI. The CDR3 covers 16 residues. In DNA form, the CDR3 reads TGTGCCAGCAGTTACTCGAGCGGGGCAAACACCGGGGAGCTGTTTTTT. It encodes CASSYSSGANTGELFF.

The V gene is TRBV6-2 or TRBV6-3, the J gene TRBJ2-5; 14 bases fit TRBD2. Germline lookup yields CDR1 MNHEY and CDR2 SVGEGT. There are 23 residues in the CDR3. The V segment lost 6 bases and the J segment 0 bases; nucleotides outside the gene matches: 24. The CDR3 sequence is CASSPVSYRGTSGGDKYQETQYF. CDR3 coding DNA: TGTGCCAGCAGCCCTGTCTCCTATCGCGGGACTAGCGGGGGAGATAAGTACCAAGAGACCCAGTACTTC.

The rearrangement uses TRBV3-1 (or the pseudogene TRBV3-2) and TRBJ1-1, with 11 bases fitting TRBD1. V lost 2 bases, J lost 0 bases, and 5 bases stayed unmatched. The V gene's germline CDR1 is LGHDT and CDR2 YNNKEL (reference sequence). This CDR3 comprises 17 residues. This chain's CDR3 is CASSQRDRGFMNTEAFF. As DNA, the CDR3 is TGTGCCAGCAGCCAAAGGGACAGGGGGTTTATGAACACTGAAGCTTTCTTT.

V usage is TRBV14 and J usage is TRBJ2-1; 9 bases are shared with TRBD2. Germline values: CDR1 SGHDN, CDR2 FVKESK. This CDR3 is built from 15 residues. After removal of 4 bases from V and 0 bases from J, the junction contained 1 base not matched to a gene. The CDR3 sequence is CASSLSGSSYNEQFF. Written as DNA, the CDR3 is TGTGCCAGCAGCCTTAGCGGGAGCTCCTACAATGAGCAGTTCTTC.

This clone has only one observation. V usage is TRBV18 and J usage is TRBJ1-1; D is uncertain. CDR1 is KGHSH and CDR2 is LQKENI in the germline V gene. CDR3 length: 14 residues. V gave up 2 bases and J gave up 4 bases, with 11 bases separating them. CDR3 nucleotide sequence: TGTGCCAGCTCACCAGAGGTACGGGGCACTGAAGCTTTCTTT. Translation: CASSPEVRGTEAFF.

This rearrangement joins TRBV11-2 to TRBJ2-1; D is perhaps TRBD1 (6 bases). With 1 base removed from V and 9 bases from J, the gap between germline ends came to 10 bases. Germline CDR1 is SGHAT and CDR2 is FQNNGV. This CDR3 has 13 amino acids. CDR3 loop: CASSLGLQGEQFF. In nucleotides, the CDR3 is TGTGCCAGCAGCTTAGGACTACAGGGTGAGCAGTTCTTC.

About this clone: Other DNA sequences within the sample encode an identical CDR3. The genes are TRBV7-2 and TRBJ1-2, with a possible D match to TRBD1 (6 bases). The ends were cut back, 3 bases at V and 4 bases at J, with 9 bases in the middle. Germline-derived CDR1 and CDR2 are SGHTA and FQGNSA. The CDR3 covers 13 residues. CDR3 nucleotides: TGTGCCAGCAGCTTTCAAGGGGGCTATGGCTACACCTTC. Translation: CASSFQGGYGYTF.

The chain combines TRBV7-8 with TRBJ1-2, with 7 bases lining up with TRBD1. The CDR3 has 13 amino acids. The germline V gene has CDR1 SGHVS and CDR2 FQNEAQ. Losses at the gene ends were 5 bases for V and 6 bases for J; bases not matched to a gene: 6. CDR3 DNA sequence: TGTGCCAGCAGCCGATCAGACAGGGATGGCTACACCTTC. It translates to CASSRSDRDGYTF.

The chain uses TRBV29-1 and TRBJ2-1; possibly TRBD2 for D (6 bases). The germline gives CDR1 SQVTM, CDR2 ANQGSEA. Trimming took 7 bases from V and 1 from J, leaving 17 bases between them. The CDR3 runs 15 residues. CDR3 coding DNA: TGCAGCGCCTTATCGGCGGGAAGGTCCTACAATGAGCAGTTCTTC. It specifies CSALSAGRSYNEQFF.

This chain links TRBV10-3 with TRBJ1-2; 10 nucleotides agree with TRBD1. CDR3 length: 14 residues. CDR1 and CDR2 (germline): ENHRY, SYGVKD. V was clipped by 4 bases and J by 6 bases; unmatched bases: 5. The CDR3: CAISAIGTGDGYTF. For the CDR3, the DNA is TGTGCCATCAGTGCGATCGGGACAGGGGATGGCTACACCTTC.

The J gene is TRBJ2-1, the V gene TRBV11-3, with D tentatively TRBD1 (6 bases). The CDR3 is 14 residues long. Germline lookup yields CDR1 SGHNT and CDR2 YENEEA. Trimming removed 3 bases at V and 5 bases at J, with 11 bases between. CDR3 residues: CASSLARDNNEQFF. CDR3 nucleotides: TGTGCCAGCAGCTTGGCAAGGGACAACAATGAGCAGTTCTTC.

The chain couples TRBV18 to TRBJ1-3; D is uncertain. V lost 1 base and J 4 bases, leaving 11 bases between the germline ends. This CDR3 is 15 amino acids long. Germline CDR1 KGHSH, CDR2 LQKENI. CDR3 region: CASSPLRLTGNTIYF. DNA for the CDR3: TGTGCCAGCTCACCACTGAGGCTAACGGGAAACACCATATATTTT.

This rearrangement joins TRBV19 to TRBJ2-7, with 9 bases aligning to TRBD1. The germline V gene has CDR1 LNHDA and CDR2 SQIVND (reference sequence). The CDR3 sequence is 14 residues long. Germline trimming cut 4 bases from V and 7 bases from J; bases unmatched to any gene: 8. This chain's CDR3 is CASSNRDRAWEQYF. In DNA, the CDR3 is TGTGCCAGTAGTAACCGGGACAGGGCGTGGGAGCAGTACTTC. Together with reference TRBV19 and TRBJ2-7, the CDR3 gives the full variable domain: DGGITQSPKYLFRKEGQNVTLSCEQNLNHDAMYWYRQDPGQGLRLIYYSQIVNDFQKGDIAEGYSVSREKKESFPLTVTSAQKNPTAFYLCASSNRDRAWEQYFGPGTRLTVT.

This rearrangement joins TRBV18 to TRBJ1-6; D perhaps matches TRBD1 (5 bases). V lost 0 bases to trimming and J lost 8 bases, with 14 bases between them. This CDR3 is built from 16 residues. CDR1 and CDR2 from the germline V gene are KGHSH and LQKENI. The CDR3 sequence: CASSPPVGGLDSPLHF. In DNA form, the CDR3 reads TGTGCCAGCTCACCACCGGTGGGGGGACTGGATTCACCCCTCCACTTT.

The rearrangement joins TRBV6-6 to TRBJ1-3, with no clear D. Between the trimmed V and J ends, which lost 8 bases and 8 bases, there was a span of 13 bases. This CDR3 is built from 12 residues. The V gene's germline CDR1 is MNHNY and CDR2 SVGAGI (reference sequence). This chain's CDR3 is CASGDRLDTIYF. CDR3 coding DNA: TGTGCCAGCGGAGACCGGTTGGACACCATATATTTT.

The chain links TRBV7-2 to TRBJ2-5; 9 nucleotides line up with TRBD2. With 3 bases clipped from V and 5 bases from J, the junction kept 10 bases outside the gene matches. Germline V gives CDR1 SGHTA, CDR2 FQGNSA. The CDR3 consists of 16 residues. CDR3 amino acids: CASSFSSGINGETQYF. The CDR3 bases are TGTGCCAGCAGCTTTTCTAGCGGGATCAACGGGGAGACCCAGTACTTC.